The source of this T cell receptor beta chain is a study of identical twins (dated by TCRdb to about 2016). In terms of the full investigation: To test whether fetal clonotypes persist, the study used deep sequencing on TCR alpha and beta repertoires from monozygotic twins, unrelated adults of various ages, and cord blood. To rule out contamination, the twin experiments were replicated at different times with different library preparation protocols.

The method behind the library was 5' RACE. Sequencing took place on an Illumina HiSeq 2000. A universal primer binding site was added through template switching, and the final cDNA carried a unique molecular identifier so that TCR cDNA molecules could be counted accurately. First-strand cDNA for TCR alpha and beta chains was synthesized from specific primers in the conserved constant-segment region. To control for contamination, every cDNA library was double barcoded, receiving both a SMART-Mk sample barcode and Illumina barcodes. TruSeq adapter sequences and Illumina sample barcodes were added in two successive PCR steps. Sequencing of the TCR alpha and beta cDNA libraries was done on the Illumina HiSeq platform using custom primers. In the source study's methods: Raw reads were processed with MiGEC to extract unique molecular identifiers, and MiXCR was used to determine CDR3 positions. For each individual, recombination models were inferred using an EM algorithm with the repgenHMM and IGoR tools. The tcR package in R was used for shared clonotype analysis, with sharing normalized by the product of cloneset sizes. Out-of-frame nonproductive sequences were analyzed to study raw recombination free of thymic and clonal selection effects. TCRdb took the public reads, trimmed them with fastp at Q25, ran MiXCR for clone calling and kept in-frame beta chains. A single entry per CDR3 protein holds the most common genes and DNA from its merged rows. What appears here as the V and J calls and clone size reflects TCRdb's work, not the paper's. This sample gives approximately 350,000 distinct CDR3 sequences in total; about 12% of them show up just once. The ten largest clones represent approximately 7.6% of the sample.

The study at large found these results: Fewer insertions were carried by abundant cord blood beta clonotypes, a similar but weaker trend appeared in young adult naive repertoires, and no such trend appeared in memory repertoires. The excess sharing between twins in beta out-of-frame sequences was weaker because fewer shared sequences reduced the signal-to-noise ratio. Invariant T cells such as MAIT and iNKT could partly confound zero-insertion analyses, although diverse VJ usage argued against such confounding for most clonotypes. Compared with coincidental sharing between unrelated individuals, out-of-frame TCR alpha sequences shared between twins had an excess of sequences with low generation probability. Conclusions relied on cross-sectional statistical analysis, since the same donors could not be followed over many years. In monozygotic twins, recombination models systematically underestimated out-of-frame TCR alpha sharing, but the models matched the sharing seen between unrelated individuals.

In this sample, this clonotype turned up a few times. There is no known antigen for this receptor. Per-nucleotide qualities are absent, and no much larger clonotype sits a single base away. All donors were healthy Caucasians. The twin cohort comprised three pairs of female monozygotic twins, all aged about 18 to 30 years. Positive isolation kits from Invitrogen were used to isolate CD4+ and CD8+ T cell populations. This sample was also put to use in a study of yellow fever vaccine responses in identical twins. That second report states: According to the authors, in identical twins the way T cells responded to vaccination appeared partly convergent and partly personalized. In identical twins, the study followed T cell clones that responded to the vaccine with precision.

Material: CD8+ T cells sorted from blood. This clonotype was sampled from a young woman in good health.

The nucleotide sequence is TGTGCCAGCAGCTTAGGTGGGACAGGCAACAATGAGCAGTTCTTC. Translation gives CASSLGGTGNNEQFF. The chain is made from TRBV7-6 and TRBJ2-1, with 8 junctional bases fitting TRBD1. The germline V gene encodes CDR1 SGHVS and CDR2 FNYEAQ. Trimmed from V: 1 base; trimmed from J: 5 bases; junction bases lacking a gene match: 4. Reading from cysteine to phenylalanine, the CDR3 counts 15 amino acids. Left in the record is the CDR3 DNA by itself, 45 bases read in frame from the first base.